A selection of T cell receptor beta chains follows, all from one sample in a study of identical twins. TCRdb reprocessed the 5' RACE reads via MiXCR and lists one record per CDR3 protein. Here the sample spans 400,000 to 600,000 distinct CDR3 sequences, 20% to 25% being singletons. The same data also contributed to another study, on yellow fever vaccine responses in identical twins.

Input material: CD4+ T cells sorted from blood. The source of these receptors is a woman aged 18-35 years in good health. CDR3s include the opening cysteine and the closing phenylalanine or tryptophan. D genes are given only for firm matches. Clone size is given for some rows only: seen once, a few or many times, or a class if the clone is expanded.

J | size | V | D | DNA | CDR3
TRBJ2-5 | few | TRBV7-3 | . | TGTGCCAGCAGCGCAGGCCACCAAGAGACCCAGTACTTC | CASSAGHQETQYF
TRBJ2-5 | . | TRBV28 | TRBD2 | TGTGCCAGTAATAGCGGGAGGCTAGAGACCCAGTACTTC | CASNSGRLETQYF
TRBJ2-7 | few | TRBV2 | TRBD1 | TGTGCCAGCAGTCAAAACGCCGGGACAGCCTTCTCCTACGAGCAGTACTTC | CASSQNAGTAFSYEQYF
TRBJ1-5 | few | TRBV5-1 | . | TGCGCCAGCAGCTTGGGAGACAGTCAAAATCAGCCCCAGCATTTT | CASSLGDSQNQPQHF
TRBJ2-3 | few | TRBV29-1 | . | TGCAGCGTTGTCGAGCGGACGCCCACAGATACGCAGTATTTT | CSVVERTPTDTQYF
TRBJ2-1 | . | TRBV5-1 | . | TGCGCCAGCAGGGAGGACCCAGGGGAATACCAGTTCTTC | CASREDPGEYQFF
TRBJ1-1 | few | TRBV18 | . | TGTGCCAGCTCACGAGCGACAGGAATGAACACTGAAGCTTTCTTT | CASSRATGMNTEAFF
TRBJ2-3 | . | TRBV5-1 | TRBD2 | TGCGCCAGCAGTTCCAGACCTAGCGGGAGTAGCACAGATACGCAGTATTTT | CASSSRPSGSSTDTQYF
TRBJ2-5 | . | TRBV11-3 | TRBD2 | TGTGCCAGCAGCTTGGCCGGGAGGGCCTATGGTGCCGAGACCCAGTACTTC | CASSLAGRAYGAETQYF
TRBJ1-5 | few | TRBV12-3/TRBV12-4 | TRBD1 | TGTGCCAGCAGCACGACAGGGGGCACGGGTCAGCCCCAGCATTTT | CASSTTGGTGQPQHF
TRBJ2-7 | few | TRBV7-8 | . | TGTGCCAGCAGCTTACTGGACATCGGGCGCGAGCAGTACTTC | CASSLLDIGREQYF
TRBJ1-5 | . | TRBV3-1 | TRBD1 | TGTGCCAGCAGCCAAGATTGGGGGACAGGCAATCAGCCCCAGCATTTT | CASSQDWGTGNQPQHF